The clone carrying this T cell receptor beta chain came up a few times. This entry belongs to a study of Ad26.COV2.S vaccination and SARS-CoV-2 variants. The treatment was: roughly 20 received Ad26.COV2.S at low or high dose, single or two shots; 5 received placebo; per-sample allocation not given. The study sampled participants on day 63 after the first vaccine or placebo injection. V was pared by 4 bases and J by 4 bases, with 17 bases between. The CDR3 contains 16 residues. Germline values: CDR1 LGHDT, CDR2 YNNKEL (reference sequence). Profiling relied on immunoSEQ multiplex PCR, and the TCRdb table lists in-frame clones only, not all of them. Seen here are about 280,000 clones, around 87% observed once, and the top ten hold over 2.5%.

The chain uses TRBV3-1 (or the pseudogene TRBV3-2) and TRBJ1-3; a weak D match, TRBD1 (5 bases). The sample was peripheral blood, taken in a trial of Ad26.COV2.S vaccine versus placebo. This sequence was found in a person aged 18-60 years who received the Ad26.COV2.S COVID-19 vaccine or a placebo. The CDR3 DNA is TGTGCCAGCAGCCCCACCCGGACATTATCGGGAAACACCATATATTTT. Residues: CASSPTRTLSGNTIYF.